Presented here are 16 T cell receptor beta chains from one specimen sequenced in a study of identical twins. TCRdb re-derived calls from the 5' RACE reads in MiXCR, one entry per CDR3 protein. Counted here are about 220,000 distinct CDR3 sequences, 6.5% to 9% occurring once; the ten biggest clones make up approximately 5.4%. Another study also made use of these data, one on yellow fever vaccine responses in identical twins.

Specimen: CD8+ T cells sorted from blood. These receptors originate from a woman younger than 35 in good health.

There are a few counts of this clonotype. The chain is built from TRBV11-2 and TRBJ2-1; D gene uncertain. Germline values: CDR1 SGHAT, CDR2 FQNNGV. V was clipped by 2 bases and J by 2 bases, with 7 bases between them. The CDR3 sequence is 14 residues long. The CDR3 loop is CASSLYWAYNEQFF. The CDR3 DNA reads TGTGCCAGCAGCTTATATTGGGCCTACAATGAGCAGTTCTTC.

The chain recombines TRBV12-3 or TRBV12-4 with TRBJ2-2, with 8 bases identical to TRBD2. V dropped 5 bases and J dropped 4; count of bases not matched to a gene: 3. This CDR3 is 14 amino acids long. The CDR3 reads CASSVGGATGELFF. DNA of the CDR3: TGTGCCAGCAGTGTCGGGGGGGCCACCGGGGAGCTGTTTTTT.

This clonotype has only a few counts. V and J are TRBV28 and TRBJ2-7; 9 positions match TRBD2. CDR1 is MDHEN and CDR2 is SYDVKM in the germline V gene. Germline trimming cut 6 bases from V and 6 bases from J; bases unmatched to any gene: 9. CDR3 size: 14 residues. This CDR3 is CASRFPTSGGEQYF. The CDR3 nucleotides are TGTGCCAGCAGATTCCCGACTAGCGGAGGCGAGCAGTACTTC.

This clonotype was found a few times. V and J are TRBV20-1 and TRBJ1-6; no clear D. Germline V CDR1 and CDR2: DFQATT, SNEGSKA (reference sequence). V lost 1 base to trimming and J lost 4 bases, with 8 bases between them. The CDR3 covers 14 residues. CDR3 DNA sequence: TGCAGTGCTAGAGGGGCAGAGTATAATTCACCCCTCCACTTT. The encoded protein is CSARGAEYNSPLHF.

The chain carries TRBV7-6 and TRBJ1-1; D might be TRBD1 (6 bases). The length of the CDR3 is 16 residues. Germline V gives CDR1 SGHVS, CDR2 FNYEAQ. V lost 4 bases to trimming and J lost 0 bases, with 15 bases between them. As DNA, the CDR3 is TGTGCCAGCAGCTCACAGGACAGAGAGCTGAACACTGAAGCTTTCTTT. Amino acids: CASSSQDRELNTEAFF.

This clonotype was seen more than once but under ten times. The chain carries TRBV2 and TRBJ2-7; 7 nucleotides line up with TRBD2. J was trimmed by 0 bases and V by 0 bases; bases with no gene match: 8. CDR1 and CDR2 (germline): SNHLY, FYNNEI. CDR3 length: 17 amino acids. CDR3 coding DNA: TGTGCCAGCAGTGAAGCGGAGGTTAGCGGGTACTCCTACGAGCAGTACTTC. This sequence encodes CASSEAEVSGYSYEQYF.

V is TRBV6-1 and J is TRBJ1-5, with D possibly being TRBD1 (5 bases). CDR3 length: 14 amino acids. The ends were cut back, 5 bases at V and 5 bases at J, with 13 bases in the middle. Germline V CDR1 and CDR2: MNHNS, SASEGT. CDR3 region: CASSTGQLDQPQHF. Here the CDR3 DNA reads TGTGCCAGCAGTACCGGACAACTAGATCAGCCCCAGCATTTT.

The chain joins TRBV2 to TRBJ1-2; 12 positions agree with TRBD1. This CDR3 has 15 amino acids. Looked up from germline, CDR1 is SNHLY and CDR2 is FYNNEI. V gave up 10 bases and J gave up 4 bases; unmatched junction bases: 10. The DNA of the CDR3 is TGTGCCACCGGGACAGGGGGCGCATTGGGCTATGGCTACACCTTC. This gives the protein CATGTGGALGYGYTF.

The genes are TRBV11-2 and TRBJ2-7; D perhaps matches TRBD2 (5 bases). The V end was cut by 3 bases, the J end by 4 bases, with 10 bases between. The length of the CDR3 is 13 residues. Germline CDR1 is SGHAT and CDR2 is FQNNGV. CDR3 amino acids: CASSLGTRYEQYV. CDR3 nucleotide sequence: TGTGCCAGCAGCTTGGGCACTAGGTACGAGCAGTACGTC.

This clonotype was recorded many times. CDR3 residues: CSAQQGYLATEAFF. Here the CDR3 DNA reads TGCAGCGCCCAGCAGGGGTATCTAGCCACTGAAGCTTTCTTT. The chain recombines TRBV29-1 with TRBJ1-1, with a tentative D call TRBD1 (6 bases). Looked up from germline, CDR1 is SQVTM and CDR2 is ANQGSEA. The ends were cut back, 7 bases at V and 4 bases at J, with 19 bases in the middle. The CDR3 is 14 amino acids.

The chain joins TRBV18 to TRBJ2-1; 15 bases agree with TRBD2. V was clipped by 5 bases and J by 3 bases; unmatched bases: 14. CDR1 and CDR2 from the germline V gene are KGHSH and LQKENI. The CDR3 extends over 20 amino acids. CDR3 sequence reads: CASSADSGTSGRWGYNEQFF. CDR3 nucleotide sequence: TGTGCCAGCTCAGCAGATTCCGGGACTAGCGGGAGGTGGGGCTACAATGAGCAGTTCTTC. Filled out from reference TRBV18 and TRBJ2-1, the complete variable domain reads NAGVMQNPRHLVRRRGQEARLRCSPMKGHSHVYWYRQLPEEGLKFMVYLQKENIIDESGMPKERFSAEFPKEGPSILRIQQVVRGDSAAYFCASSADSGTSGRWGYNEQFFGPGTRLTVL.

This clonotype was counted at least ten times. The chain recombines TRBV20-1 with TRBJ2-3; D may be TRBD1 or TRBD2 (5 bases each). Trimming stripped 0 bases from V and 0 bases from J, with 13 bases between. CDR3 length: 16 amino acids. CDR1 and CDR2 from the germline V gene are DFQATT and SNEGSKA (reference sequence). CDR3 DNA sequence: TGCAGTGCTAGAGATTACGAGGGGCCCAGCACAGATACGCAGTATTTT. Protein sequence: CSARDYEGPSTDTQYF.

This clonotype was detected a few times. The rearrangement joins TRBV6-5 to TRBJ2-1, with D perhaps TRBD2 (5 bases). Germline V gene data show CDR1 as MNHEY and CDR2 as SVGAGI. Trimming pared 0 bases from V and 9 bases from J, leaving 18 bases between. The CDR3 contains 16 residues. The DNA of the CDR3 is TGTGCCAGCAGTTACTCGTATTCGCCAGACTATCCTGAGCAGTTCTTC. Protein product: CASSYSYSPDYPEQFF.

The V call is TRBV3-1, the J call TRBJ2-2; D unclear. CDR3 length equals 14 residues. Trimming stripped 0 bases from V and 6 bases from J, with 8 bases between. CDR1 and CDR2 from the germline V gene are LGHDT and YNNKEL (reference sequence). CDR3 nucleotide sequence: TGTGCCAGCAGCCAAGATAGCATACCCGGGGAGCTGTTTTTT. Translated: CASSQDSIPGELFF.

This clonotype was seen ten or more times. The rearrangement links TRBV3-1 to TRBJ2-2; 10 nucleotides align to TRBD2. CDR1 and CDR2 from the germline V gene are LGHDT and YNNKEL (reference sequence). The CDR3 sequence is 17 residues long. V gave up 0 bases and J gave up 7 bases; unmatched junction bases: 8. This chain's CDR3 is CASSQEGPGLAFGELFF. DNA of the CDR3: TGTGCCAGCAGCCAAGAGGGGCCGGGACTAGCGTTCGGGGAGCTGTTTTTT.

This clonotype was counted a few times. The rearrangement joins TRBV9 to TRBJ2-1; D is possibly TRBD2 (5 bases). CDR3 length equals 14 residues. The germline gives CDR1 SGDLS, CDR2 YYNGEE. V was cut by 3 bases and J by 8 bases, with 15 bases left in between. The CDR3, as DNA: TGTGCCAGCAGCGCCCGACTAACCCAGGATGAGCAGTTCTTC. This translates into CASSARLTQDEQFF.